Below are 18 T cell receptor beta chains sequenced from a single sample in a study of blood T cell repertoires in COVID-19. The protocol was immunoSEQ multiplex PCR, while the TCRdb copy is restricted to in-frame clones and leaves out a portion. Counted here are around 200,000 clones, less than 90% occurring once; the ten biggest clones make up under 0.9%. The sample was peripheral blood. These receptors came from a man aged 40-49 years with acute or convalescent COVID-19.

Note on this clone: One junction end does not reproduce the germline sequence, and a read error may be involved. The chain employs TRBV2 and TRBJ2-1; 14 positions agree with TRBD2. CDR3 length: 16 amino acids. Germline V gene data show CDR1 as SNHLY and CDR2 as FYNNEI. This CDR3 is CASTLGLAGGIVYKIF. Here the CDR3 DNA reads TGTGCCAGCACTCTTGGACTAGCGGGGGGTATAGTTTATAAGATCTTC.

V and J are TRBV6-5 and TRBJ2-7; the match to TRBD1 covers 7 bases. Germline V gene data show CDR1 as MNHEY and CDR2 as SVGAGI. Unmatched junction bases numbered 4, after V lost 2 bases and J lost 6 bases. This CDR3 has 13 amino acids. CDR3 DNA: TGTGCCAGCAGTTACATACAGGGGAGCGAGCAGTACTTC. Translation: CASSYIQGSEQYF.

This clone appeared a single time. The chain recombines TRBV5-1 with TRBJ2-2; 7 bases map to TRBD2. Germline V gene sequence: CDR1 SGHRS, CDR2 YFSETQ. V lost 0 bases and J lost 2; bases outside the gene matches: 4. The CDR3 length is 16 residues. The CDR3 is CASSLGLAGNTGELFF. Written as DNA, the CDR3 is TGCGCCAGCAGCTTGGGACTAGCAGGAAACACCGGGGAGCTGTTTTTT.

The gene calls are TRBV28 and TRBJ1-5, with 9 bases aligning to TRBD1. Trimming removed 6 bases from V and 5 bases from J; junction bases left unmatched: 5. CDR3 length: 14 amino acids. Per the germline V gene, CDR1 is MDHEN and CDR2 is SYDVKM. In nucleotides, the CDR3 is TGTGCCAGCAGACCGGGACAGGGATATCAGCCCCAGCATTTT. Encoded protein: CASRPGQGYQPQHF.

The CDR3 reads CASSPGSSYNEQFF. CDR3 in DNA: TGTGCCAGCAGTCCCGGGAGCTCCTACAATGAGCAGTTCTTC. The V and J genes are TRBV6-5 and TRBJ2-1; D is perhaps TRBD2 (6 bases). Germline V lookup: CDR1 MNHEY, CDR2 SVGAGI. Trimming left V 5 bases short and J 0 bases short, with 8 bases between. This CDR3 contains 14 residues.

This chain joins TRBV7-3 and TRBJ2-6; D is ambiguous. V dropped 3 bases and J dropped 4 bases, with 10 bases sitting between them. There are 15 residues in the CDR3. Germline V lookup: CDR1 SGHTA, CDR2 FQGTGA. CDR3 amino acids: CASSFHTPGANVLTF. The CDR3 nucleotides read TGTGCCAGCAGCTTCCACACCCCCGGGGCCAACGTCCTGACTTTC.

The chain couples TRBV6-2 or TRBV6-3 to TRBJ1-1, with D tentatively TRBD1 (6 bases). The CDR3 loop spans 14 amino acids. Germline V lookup: CDR1 MNHEY, CDR2 SVGEGT. V lost 6 bases, J lost 0 bases, and 11 bases lay in between. CDR3 region: CASSLGQLNTEAFF. The CDR3 nucleotides read TGTGCCAGCAGCCTCGGACAGCTGAACACTGAAGCTTTCTTT.

The V and J genes are TRBV5-1 and TRBJ1-5; D not resolved. Between the trimmed V and J ends, which lost 3 bases and 7 bases, there was a span of 11 bases. Looked up from germline, CDR1 is SGHRS and CDR2 is YFSETQ. This CDR3 spans 13 amino acids. The CDR3 protein is CASSYALGQPQHF. The CDR3 DNA reads TGCGCCAGCAGCTACGCGCTCGGGCAGCCCCAGCATTTT.

The chain combines TRBV10-1 with TRBJ1-5; 7 positions match TRBD1. The CDR3 runs 17 residues. V was clipped by 4 bases and J by 3 bases; unmatched bases: 12. Germline assignment: CDR1 WNHNN and CDR2 SYGVQD (reference sequence). The CDR3 spells CASSAPTETGFNQPQHF. DNA for the CDR3: TGCGCCAGCAGTGCCCCCACCGAGACAGGGTTCAATCAGCCCCAGCATTTT.

V and J are TRBV6-2 or TRBV6-3 and TRBJ1-1, with D perhaps matching TRBD1 (5 bases). The CDR3 covers 16 residues. The germline V gene has CDR1 MNHEY and CDR2 SVGEGT. The germline V and J ends were trimmed by 1 base and 7 bases, with 19 bases remaining between them. This chain's CDR3 is CASSYYATGTRGEAFF. CDR3 DNA: TGTGCCAGCAGTTACTACGCGACCGGGACGCGGGGTGAAGCTTTCTTT.

The chain links TRBV6-5 to TRBJ1-2; D may be TRBD1 (5 bases). Between the trimmed V and J ends, which lost 0 bases and 2 bases, there was a span of 13 bases. CDR3 length equals 16 residues. Germline values: CDR1 MNHEY, CDR2 SVGAGI. CDR3 bases: TGTGCCAGCAGTTACTCGACGGTCCCAGGGAACTATGGCTACACCTTC. Its translation: CASSYSTVPGNYGYTF.

The CDR3 here is CASSPKSYSYEQYF. CDR3 DNA: TGTGCCAGCAGCCCTAAAAGTTACTCCTACGAGCAGTACTTC. The chain uses TRBV14 and TRBJ2-7; D gene unclear. Germline lookup yields CDR1 SGHDN and CDR2 FVKESK. The CDR3 runs to 14 residues. The V and J ends lost 4 bases and 0 bases respectively, with 10 bases between them.

The rearrangement joins TRBV2 to TRBJ2-7; tentative D call: TRBD1 (5 bases). CDR3 length equals 11 residues. In germline, CDR1 is SNHLY, CDR2 FYNNEI. Deletions cut 10 bases from V and 4 bases from J, with 11 bases between. CDR3: CATKTVYEQYF. CDR3 nucleotide sequence: TGTGCCACAAAGACAGTTTACGAGCAGTACTTC.

V and J are TRBV13 and TRBJ2-7; 7 bases are a match to TRBD1. V was pared by 5 bases and J by 2 bases, with 9 bases of the junction left unmatched. CDR1 PRHDT and CDR2 FYEKMQ come from the germline V gene (reference sequence). The length of the CDR3 is 15 residues. The CDR3 sequence: CASSPPRDSPYEQYF. CDR3 nucleotide sequence: TGTGCCAGCAGCCCGCCCCGGGACAGTCCCTACGAGCAGTACTTC.

This sequence joins TRBV29-1 and TRBJ1-2; 7 bases match TRBD1. This CDR3 contains 13 residues. The germline CDR1 and CDR2 sequences are SQVTM and ANQGSEA. V dropped 7 bases and J dropped 3; count of bases not matched to a gene: 8. CDR3 nucleotides: TGCAGCGCTAGCACAGGGACAGACTATGGCTACACCTTC. Protein product: CSASTGTDYGYTF.

The V and J genes are TRBV6-5 and TRBJ2-1; D perhaps matches TRBD2 (5 bases). With 6 bases removed from V and 1 base from J, the gap between germline ends came to 13 bases. CDR3 length: 15 amino acids. Germline V lookup: CDR1 MNHEY, CDR2 SVGAGI. CDR3: CASRSREDSYNEQFF. The DNA for the CDR3 is TGTGCCAGCAGGTCCCGGGAAGATTCCTACAATGAGCAGTTCTTC.

J is TRBJ2-1 and V is TRBV6-5, with 8 bases matching TRBD1. The V gene end was trimmed by 7 bases and the J gene end by 6 bases; junction bases not matched to a gene: 8. Germline CDR1 is MNHEY and CDR2 is SVGAGI. This CDR3 has 14 amino acids. The CDR3, as DNA: TGTGCCAGCAAAAGGGACAGGAGCCCCAATGAGCAGTTCTTC. This encodes CASKRDRSPNEQFF.

V usage is TRBV29-1 and J usage is TRBJ2-4; 8 bases map to TRBD1. Looked up from germline, CDR1 is SQVTM and CDR2 is ANQGSEA. Unmatched junction bases numbered 3, after V lost 4 bases and J lost 1 base. The CDR3 covers 14 residues. This CDR3 reads CSVGNRGAKNIQYF. CDR3 bases: TGCAGCGTTGGTAACAGGGGGGCCAAAAACATTCAGTACTTC.